This TCR beta chain stems from a study of monozygotic twins with inflammatory bowel disease. Study conclusions and caveats: No separation of different T cell subtypes was possible.

About this clonotype: Antigen specificity is unknown.

Via template switching, UMIs carrying a 6-nucleotide sample barcode were introduced. Two nested PCRs, run for approximately 17 and 9 cycles, were applied to TCRalpha and TCRbeta cDNA. TCRdb re-called the 5' RACE reads and gives one entry per CDR3 protein, without DNA. The data show about 380,000 distinct CDR3 sequences, and the top ten clones hold approximately 2.8%. Per the germline V gene, CDR1 is LNHDA and CDR2 is SQIVND (reference sequence). The CDR3 runs to 16 residues. The receptor was derived from a human donor with ulcerative colitis or Crohn's disease, or a healthy co-twin of an affected twin (not recorded which). Material: blood. The chain is built from TRBV19 and TRBJ2-3; TCRdb lists TRBD1, though no DNA is available to test this call. CDR3 region: CASSIEGRLSTDTQYF. Looking up the rest from reference TRBV19 and TRBJ2-3 gives the full variable domain: DGGITQSPKYLFRKEGQNVTLSCEQNLNHDAMYWYRQDPGQGLRLIYYSQIVNDFQKGDIAEGYSVSREKKESFPLTVTSAQKNPTAFYLCASSIEGRLSTDTQYFGPGTRLTVL.